One sample yielded the 29 T cell receptor beta chains listed below, sequenced in a study of PD-1 blockade in classical Hodgkin lymphoma. Generated by immunoSEQ multiplex PCR, the TCRdb table keeps only in-frame clones and is missing some. Of 55,000 to 80,000 clones in the sample, about 87% are singletons; the top ten hold approximately 12%. Each patient experienced a relapse that followed autologous stem cell transplantation, and brentuximab vedotin exposure varied. Sequenced here: peripheral blood mononuclear cells (PBMCs), sampled at baseline. All receptors come from a human donor with classical Hodgkin lymphoma.

The CDR3 protein is CASSRNRVGYTF. CDR3 DNA sequence: TGTGCCAGTAGTAGAAACAGGGTCGGCTACACCTTC. This chain connects TRBV19 to TRBJ1-2, with a possible D match to TRBD1 (6 bases). V was cut by 4 bases and J by 8 bases, with 11 bases left in between. From germline, CDR1 is LNHDA and CDR2 SQIVND (reference sequence). This CDR3 has 12 amino acids.

The gene calls are TRBV7-8 and TRBJ1-1, with D possibly TRBD1 on 5 matching bases. This CDR3 is built from 14 residues. The V gene's germline CDR1 is SGHVS and CDR2 FQNEAQ. Trimming removed 2 bases from V and 1 base from J, with 8 bases in between. CDR3 region: CASSLTGRNTEAFF. The CDR3 DNA sequence: TGTGCCAGCAGCTTAACAGGCCGGAACACTGAAGCTTTCTTT.

The CDR3 spells CATLPGPNTGELFF. CDR3 bases: TGTGCCACCCTTCCGGGCCCGAACACCGGGGAGCTGTTTTTT. This sequence joins TRBV10-3 and TRBJ2-2, with D uncertain. V shed 10 bases and J shed 0 bases, with 12 bases lying between them. Per the germline V gene, CDR1 is ENHRY and CDR2 is SYGVKD. This CDR3 is built from 14 residues.

This clone was detected only once. The chain uses TRBV6-5 and TRBJ1-1; no clear D. The CDR3 runs to 16 residues. Trimming cost V 4 bases and J 0 bases, with 15 bases left between them. Germline assignment: CDR1 MNHEY and CDR2 SVGAGI. In DNA, the CDR3 is TGTGCCAGCAGTTTCTCCTCGTCAGGTCTGAACACTGAAGCTTTCTTT. Translation: CASSFSSSGLNTEAFF.

V usage is TRBV30 and J usage is TRBJ1-1; D unclear. Looked up from germline, CDR1 is GTSNPN and CDR2 is SVGIG (reference sequence). Trimming cost V 4 bases and J 1 base, with 13 bases left between them. This CDR3 is 14 amino acids long. For the CDR3, the DNA is TGTGCCTGGACTACCGGCGGCGCGAACACTGAAGCTTTCTTT. It encodes CAWTTGGANTEAFF. The variable domain in full, completed from reference TRBV30 and TRBJ1-1, reads SQTIHQWPATLVQPVGSPLSLECTVEGTSNPNLYWYRQAAGRGLQLLFYSVGIGQISSEVPQNLSASRPQDRQFILSSKKLLLSDSGFYLCAWTTGGANTEAFFGQGTRLTVV.

Here the CDR3 reads CASSYPLQGSRTEAFF. The CDR3 DNA is TGTGCCAGCAGTTACCCCCTACAGGGGAGTCGGACTGAAGCTTTCTTT. The gene calls are TRBV6-7 and TRBJ1-1, with 7 bases matching TRBD1. TRBV6-7 is filed as an ORF, its function uncertain. The CDR3 is 16 amino acids. The trim removed 2 bases at V and 5 bases at J, leaving 11 bases unmatched.

The CDR3 DNA follows: TGTGCCAGCAGTTACGGCTCTAGAGACGGGGCCTATGGCTACACCTTC. This gives the protein CASSYGSRDGAYGYTF. The chain links TRBV6-5 to TRBJ1-2; D possibly corresponds to TRBD1 (5 bases). The germline CDR1 and CDR2 sequences are MNHEY and SVGAGI. This CDR3 is built from 16 residues. V was cut by 2 bases and J by 4 bases, with 17 bases left in between.

This rearrangement joins TRBV6-6 to TRBJ1-2, with 9 bases identical to TRBD1. This CDR3 is built from 14 residues. The germline V gene encodes CDR1 MNHNY and CDR2 SVGAGI (reference sequence). After removal of 6 bases from V and 6 bases from J, the junction contained 8 bases not matched to a gene. CDR3 nucleotide sequence: TGTGCCAGCAGCGAACAGGGGGCCATGGATGGCTACACCTTC. Its protein is CASSEQGAMDGYTF.

The rearrangement joins TRBV4-2 to TRBJ1-1; D unclear. The CDR3 is 16 residues long. Looked up from germline, CDR1 is LGHNA and CDR2 is YNFKEQ. Trimming took 0 bases from V and 1 from J, leaving 12 bases between them. The CDR3 is CASSQDDSGSNTEAFF. The DNA for the CDR3 is TGTGCCAGCAGCCAAGATGATTCAGGCTCGAACACTGAAGCTTTCTTT.

The J gene is TRBJ1-1, the V gene TRBV28, with a possible D match to TRBD1 (6 bases). This CDR3 is 14 amino acids long. The V end lost 6 bases, the J end lost 5 bases, and 16 bases lay between the germline ends. Germline-derived CDR1 and CDR2 are MDHEN and SYDVKM. The CDR3 sequence is CASSQVQGGTEAFF. Written as DNA, the CDR3 is TGTGCCAGCAGCCAAGTACAGGGTGGTACTGAAGCTTTCTTT. Full variable domain (remainder filled in from reference TRBV28 and TRBJ1-1): DVKVTQSSRYLVKRTGEKVFLECVQDMDHENMFWYRQDPGLGLRLIYFSYDVKMKEKGDIPEGYSVSREKKERFSLILESASTNQTSMYLCASSQVQGGTEAFFGQGTRLTVV.

The chain links TRBV7-8 to TRBJ1-1; D is undetermined. The CDR3 consists of 15 residues. Trimming took 3 bases from V and 3 from J, leaving 14 bases between them. Germline CDR1 reads SGHVS; CDR2 reads FQNEAQ. CDR3 loop: CASSFSLGGYTEAFF. The CDR3 nucleotides are TGTGCCAGCAGCTTCAGCCTTGGAGGATACACTGAAGCTTTCTTT. Full variable domain (missing parts from reference TRBV7-8 and TRBJ1-1): GAGVSQSPRYKVAKRGQDVALRCDPISGHVSLFWYQQALGQGPEFLTYFQNEAQLDKSGLPSDRFFAERPEGSVSTLKIQRTQQEDSAVYLCASSFSLGGYTEAFFGQGTRLTVV.

This chain links TRBV2 with TRBJ2-7; D may correspond to TRBD1 or TRBD2 (5 bases each). From germline, CDR1 is SNHLY and CDR2 FYNNEI. The CDR3 runs 14 residues. Trimming cost V 7 bases and J 4 bases, with 17 bases left between them. DNA for the CDR3: TGTGCCAGCAACGTCCGGGGCGTCAGGTACGAGCAGTACTTC. Its translation is CASNVRGVRYEQYF.

This clone was counted a few times. CDR3 nucleotide sequence: TGTGCCAGTAGCTCAGGGGGCGCCAACTATGGCTACACCTTC. Translation gives CASSSGGANYGYTF. The chain links TRBV19 to TRBJ1-2; 8 positions match TRBD1. Trimming took 6 bases from V and 2 from J; bases not matched to a gene: 5. CDR1 is LNHDA and CDR2 is SQIVND in the germline V gene (reference sequence). This CDR3 region has 14 residues. Complete variable domain (other parts from reference TRBV19 and TRBJ1-2): DGGITQSPKYLFRKEGQNVTLSCEQNLNHDAMYWYRQDPGQGLRLIYYSQIVNDFQKGDIAEGYSVSREKKESFPLTVTSAQKNPTAFYLCASSSGGANYGYTFGSGTRLTVV.

This clone showed up just a few times. The chain couples TRBV6-5 to TRBJ1-2, with D perhaps matching TRBD1 (6 bases). The CDR3 is 14 residues long. CDR1 is MNHEY and CDR2 is SVGAGI in the germline V gene. The V end lost 6 bases, the J end lost 3 bases, and 14 bases lay between the germline ends. CDR3: CASSLRQVHYGYTF. The DNA for the CDR3 is TGTGCCAGCAGCCTGAGACAGGTTCACTATGGCTACACCTTC.

The chain employs TRBV27 and TRBJ1-2, with 11 bases identical to TRBD1. The CDR3 totals 15 residues. The germline V gene has CDR1 MNHEY and CDR2 SMNVEV (reference sequence). V trimming: 5 bases; J trimming: 8 bases; junction bases outside the gene matches: 10. CDR3 nucleotide sequence: TGTGCCAGCAGTAGTATAGGACAGGGGGCGAGAGGCTACACCTTC. It specifies CASSSIGQGARGYTF.

This clone was seen a single time. This chain joins TRBV4-2 and TRBJ2-3; the match to TRBD2 covers 9 bases. Germline V lookup: CDR1 LGHNA, CDR2 YNFKEQ. V lost 4 bases and J lost 0; bases outside the gene matches: 11. CDR3 length: 18 amino acids. CDR3 coding DNA: TGTGCCAGCAGCCTCGACCCCTTAGCGGGGGCCAGCACAGATACGCAGTATTTT. Translation gives CASSLDPLAGASTDTQYF.

The chain combines TRBV7-2 with TRBJ2-3, with a weak D call TRBD1 (5 bases). Germline CDR1 SGHTA, CDR2 FQGNSA. The CDR3 is made up of 16 amino acids. The V end was cut by 5 bases, the J end by 0 bases, with 15 bases between. In DNA form, the CDR3 reads TGTGCCAGCAGCATCGACAGTGACCCTAGCACAGATACGCAGTATTTT. Protein product: CASSIDSDPSTDTQYF.

This clone was seen only a few times. The chain combines TRBV7-9 with TRBJ1-1, with D tentatively TRBD1 (5 bases). Germline CDR1 reads SEHNR; CDR2 reads FQNEAQ (reference sequence). CDR3 length: 12 amino acids. The germline V and J ends were trimmed by 5 bases and 3 bases, with 7 bases remaining between them. The CDR3 sequence: CASSEQDTEAFF. As DNA, the CDR3 is TGTGCCAGCAGCGAACAGGACACTGAAGCTTTCTTT.

This chain connects TRBV4-2 to TRBJ2-1, with unresolved D. V gave up 0 bases and J gave up 0 bases, with 6 bases separating them. This CDR3 is 15 amino acids long. Looked up from germline, CDR1 is LGHNA and CDR2 is YNFKEQ. The CDR3 DNA is TGTGCCAGCAGCCAAGATCTGGACTCCTACAATGAGCAGTTCTTC. Translation gives CASSQDLDSYNEQFF.

The rearrangement uses TRBV11-1 and TRBJ2-3, with 7 nucleotides matching TRBD1. The CDR3 has 15 residues. The germline gives CDR1 SGHAT, CDR2 FQDESV (reference sequence). V lost 5 bases, J lost 8 bases, and 13 bases stayed unmatched. The DNA for the CDR3 is TGTGCCAGCAGCCCCCGGGACAGAGTCTGGGTTACGCAGTATTTT. Protein sequence: CASSPRDRVWVTQYF. Full variable domain (remainder filled in from reference TRBV11-1 and TRBJ2-3): EAEVAQSPRYKITEKSQAVAFWCDPISGHATLYWYRQILGQGPELLVQFQDESVVDDSQLPKDRFSAERLKGVDSTLKIQPAELGDSAMYLCASSPRDRVWVTQYFGPGTRLTVL.

The V call is TRBV5-6, the J call TRBJ1-1, with 9 nucleotides matching TRBD1. Germline V lookup: CDR1 SGHDT, CDR2 YYEEEE. V shed 1 base and J 6 bases; nucleotides not matched to a gene: 4. The CDR3 contains 14 residues. The CDR3 nucleotides read TGTGCCAGCAGCTTGTTGGGACAGGGTGCTGAAGCTTTCTTT. Its protein is CASSLLGQGAEAFF.

The chain employs TRBV5-8 and TRBJ1-2, with TRBD1 as a possible D gene (5 bases). In germline, CDR1 is SGHTS, CDR2 YDEGEE. Trimming removed 7 bases at V and 2 bases at J, with 15 bases between. The CDR3 consists of 14 residues. The CDR3 loop is CASPTARGNYGYTF. CDR3 nucleotides: TGTGCCAGCCCTACTGCCCGGGGGAACTATGGCTACACCTTC.

V gene TRBV5-1 combines with J gene TRBJ1-5, with D uncertain. Looked up from germline, CDR1 is SGHRS and CDR2 is YFSETQ. V lost 4 bases and J 4 bases, leaving 9 bases between the germline ends. The CDR3 covers 13 residues. CDR3 amino acids: CASSPTLNQPQHF. CDR3 coding DNA: TGCGCCAGCAGCCCAACCCTTAATCAGCCCCAGCATTTT.

This clone was observed once. The chain is built from TRBV2 and TRBJ1-3; D is ambiguous. This CDR3 region has 13 residues. Germline V CDR1 and CDR2: SNHLY, FYNNEI. V was pared by 6 bases and J by 3 bases, with 9 bases between. DNA for the CDR3: TGTGCCAGCAGCCCCGGGGATGGAAACACCATATATTTT. Amino acids: CASSPGDGNTIYF.

This chain connects TRBV6-1 to TRBJ2-7; a possible D gene is TRBD1 (6 bases). Per the germline V gene, CDR1 is MNHNS and CDR2 is SASEGT. The CDR3 consists of 15 residues. V shed 8 bases and J shed 6 bases, with 23 bases lying between them. The CDR3 DNA reads TGTGCCAGCGAGGGCAACAGGGCAGGTAACTCCGAGCAGTACTTC. Its translation: CASEGNRAGNSEQYF.

The V and J genes are TRBV19 and TRBJ2-7; D is perhaps TRBD2 (6 bases). The CDR3 loop spans 13 amino acids. Trimming cost V 4 bases and J 2 bases, with 9 bases left between them. Germline V lookup: CDR1 LNHDA, CDR2 SQIVND (reference sequence). The chain's CDR3 is CASSSGDPYEQYF. The DNA for the CDR3 is TGTGCCAGTAGTAGCGGGGACCCCTACGAGCAGTACTTC.

The chain is built from TRBV2 and TRBJ2-7, with 10 nucleotides matching TRBD1. The CDR3 sequence is 13 residues long. The V gene's germline CDR1 is SNHLY and CDR2 FYNNEI. The V segment lost 9 bases and the J segment 4 bases; nucleotides outside the gene matches: 6. CDR3 DNA sequence: TGTGCCAGTTCCGGGACAGGGGAATACGAGCAGTACTTC. Translating gives CASSGTGEYEQYF.

This clone has just a few counts. V is TRBV6-1 and J is TRBJ2-2; 7 positions match TRBD2. This CDR3 region has 17 residues. Germline V gene sequence: CDR1 MNHNS, CDR2 SASEGT. The V gene end was trimmed by 2 bases and the J gene end by 3 bases; junction bases not matched to a gene: 9. CDR3 in DNA: TGTGCCAGCAGTGAACAATTGGGCGGGGGATACACCGGGGAGCTGTTTTTT. Translated, it gives CASSEQLGGGYTGELFF.

The V gene is TRBV11-2, the J gene TRBJ1-6; tentative D call: TRBD1 (6 bases). The ends were cut back, 2 bases at V and 8 bases at J, with 7 bases in the middle. Germline lookup yields CDR1 SGHAT and CDR2 FQNNGV. The CDR3 has 13 amino acids. CDR3 nucleotide sequence: TGTGCCAGCAGCTTAAGGGGGGATTCACCCCTCCACTTT. It translates to CASSLRGDSPLHF.